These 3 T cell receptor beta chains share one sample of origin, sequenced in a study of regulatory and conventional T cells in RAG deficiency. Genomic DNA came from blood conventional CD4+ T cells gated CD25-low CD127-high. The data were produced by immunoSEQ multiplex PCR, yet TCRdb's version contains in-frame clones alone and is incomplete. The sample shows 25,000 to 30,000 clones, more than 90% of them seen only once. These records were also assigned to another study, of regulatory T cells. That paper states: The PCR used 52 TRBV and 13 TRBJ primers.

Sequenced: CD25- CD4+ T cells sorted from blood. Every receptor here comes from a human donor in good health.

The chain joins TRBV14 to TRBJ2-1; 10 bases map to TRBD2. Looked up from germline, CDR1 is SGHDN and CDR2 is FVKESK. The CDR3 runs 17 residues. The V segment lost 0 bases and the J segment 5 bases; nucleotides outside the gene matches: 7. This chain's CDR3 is CASSQDLVLAGDNEQFF. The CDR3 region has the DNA TGTGCCAGCAGCCAAGATCTCGTCCTAGCGGGGGACAATGAGCAGTTCTTC. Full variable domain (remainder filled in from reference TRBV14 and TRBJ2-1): EAGVTQFPSHSVIEKGQTVTLRCDPISGHDNLYWYRRVMGKEIKFLLHFVKESKQDESGMPNNRFLAERTGGTYSTLKVQPAELEDSGVYFCASSQDLVLAGDNEQFFGPGTRLTVL.

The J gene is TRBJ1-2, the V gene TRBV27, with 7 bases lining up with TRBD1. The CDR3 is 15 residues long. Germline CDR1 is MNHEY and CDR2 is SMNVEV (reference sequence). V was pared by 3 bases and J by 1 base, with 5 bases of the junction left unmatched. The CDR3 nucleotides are TGTGCCAGCAGTTTGAACAGGGGAAGTAACTATGGCTACACCTTC. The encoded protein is CASSLNRGSNYGYTF.

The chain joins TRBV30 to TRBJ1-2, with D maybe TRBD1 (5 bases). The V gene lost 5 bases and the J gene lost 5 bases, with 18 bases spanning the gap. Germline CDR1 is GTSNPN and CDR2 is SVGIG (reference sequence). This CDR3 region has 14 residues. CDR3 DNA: TGTGCCTGGGGGGAGAGCGGGACGGCTTATGGCTACACCTTC. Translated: CAWGESGTAYGYTF.